The rows below give T cell receptor beta chains drawn from one sample of a study of lymphopenia after photon versus proton radiotherapy. The protocol was immunoSEQ multiplex PCR, while the TCRdb copy is restricted to in-frame clones and leaves out a portion. The sample lists 65,000 to 70,000 clones, approximately 90% occurring once. The specimen comprised peripheral blood, sampled from a patient treated with photon-based radiotherapy. The origin of the receptors is a woman in her 70s with pancreatic cancer. The CDR3 runs from the conserved cysteine through the conserved F or W. The D gene is left open where the match is weak.

j_call | d_call | v_call | cdr3_nt | cdr3_aa
TRBJ2-7 | TRBD1 | TRBV7-2 | TGTGCCAGCAGCCGTGGGGACAGGGGCTACGAGCAGTACTTC | CASSRGDRGYEQYF
TRBJ2-5 | . | TRBV2 | TGTGCCTCCTCTCAGGGTGGAGAGACCCAGTACTTC | CASSQGGETQYF
TRBJ2-1 | . | TRBV5-4 | TGTGCCAGCAGCCCCGGGGCCGTTGCCAATGAGCAGTTCTTC | CASSPGAVANEQFF
TRBJ2-1 | TRBD2 | TRBV5-4 | TGTGCCAGCAGCCTCAACGTTCAAGCGGGAAAGTACAGTGAGCAGTTCTTC | CASSLNVQAGKYSEQFF
TRBJ2-4 | TRBD1 | TRBV7-3 | TGTGCCAGCAGCTCTCGAACCGGGACAGGGGAGCAAAACATTCAGTACTTC | CASSSRTGTGEQNIQYF
TRBJ2-5 | TRBD2 | TRBV27 | TGTGCCAGCAGTCCGGGAGGGCGGAGTTACGAGACCCAGTACTTC | CASSPGGRSYETQYF
TRBJ2-3 | . | TRBV27 | TGTGCCAGCACCAGAATACCAGGGAGAGCTAGCACAGATACGCAGTATTTT | CASTRIPGRASTDTQYF
TRBJ2-4 | . | TRBV28 | TGTGCCAGCAGTCCCCTCGCCGGAAACATTCAGTACTTC | CASSPLAGNIQYF
TRBJ2-5 | . | TRBV30 | TGTGCCTGGAGTACGCAAGAGACCCAGTACTTC | CAWSTQETQYF
TRBJ2-6 | . | TRBV28 | TGTGCCACCAACGCGGGCCACTCTGGGGCCAACGTCCTGACTTTC | CATNAGHSGANVLTF